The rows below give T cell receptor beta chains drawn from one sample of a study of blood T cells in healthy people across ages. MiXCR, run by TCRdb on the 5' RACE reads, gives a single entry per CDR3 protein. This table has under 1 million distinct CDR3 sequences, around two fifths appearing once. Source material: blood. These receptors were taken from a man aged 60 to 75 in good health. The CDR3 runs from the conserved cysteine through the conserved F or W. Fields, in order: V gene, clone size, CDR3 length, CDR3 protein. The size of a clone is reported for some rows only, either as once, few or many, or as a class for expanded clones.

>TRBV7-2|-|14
CASSLPPGRETQYF
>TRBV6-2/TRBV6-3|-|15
CASSWWRDTNQPQHF
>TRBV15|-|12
CATSRELETQYF
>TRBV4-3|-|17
CASSQVFVRQGTDTQYF
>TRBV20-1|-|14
CSASPGQAYTEAFF
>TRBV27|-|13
CASSLNNVAEAFF
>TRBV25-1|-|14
CASSDRDKWHEQFF
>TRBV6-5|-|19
CASSSPAPAGGSSTDAQYF
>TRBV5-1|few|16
CASSLAFRKIPETQYF
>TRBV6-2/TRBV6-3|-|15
CASSYDVTGGQPQHF
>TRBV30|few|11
CAWSKVYEQYF
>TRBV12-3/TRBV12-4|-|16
CASSLARQGSGTEAFF
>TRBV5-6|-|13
CASNPGGQETQYF
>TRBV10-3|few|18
CAISGGGASGEYYNEQFF